This entry lists 30 T cell receptor beta chains sequenced from one sample in a study of OX40 agonist ivuxolimab in advanced cancers. Assay used: immunoSEQ multiplex PCR; TCRdb lists only in-frame clones, some missing. The sample holds tens of thousands of clones, over 70% seen once. Sequencing used CD4+ or CD8+ T cells sorted from blood, obtained in a trial of the OX40 agonist ivuxolimab. All receptors derive from an adult with an advanced solid tumor such as melanoma, head and neck, liver or kidney cancer.

The chain carries TRBV28 and TRBJ1-1, with D perhaps matching TRBD1 (6 bases). The germline V and J ends were trimmed by 7 bases and 5 bases, with 23 bases remaining between them. The CDR3 is 16 amino acids. Germline CDR1 MDHEN, CDR2 SYDVKM. CDR3 sequence (DNA): TGTGCCAGCACCTTGTTCAGTGTCGGACAGTGGACTGAAGCTTTCTTT. The encoded protein is CASTLFSVGQWTEAFF.

This clone has just a few counts. This chain links TRBV19 with TRBJ1-6; D remains ambiguous. There are 14 residues in the CDR3. V lost 6 bases, J lost 0 bases, and 6 bases lay in between. Germline CDR1 and CDR2: LNHDA and SQIVND (reference sequence). The CDR3 sequence: CASSISSYNSPLHF. The CDR3, as DNA: TGTGCCAGTAGCATAAGCTCCTATAATTCACCCCTCCACTTT. Full variable domain (missing parts from reference TRBV19 and TRBJ1-6): DGGITQSPKYLFRKEGQNVTLSCEQNLNHDAMYWYRQDPGQGLRLIYYSQIVNDFQKGDIAEGYSVSREKKESFPLTVTSAQKNPTAFYLCASSISSYNSPLHFGNGTRLTVT.

This CDR3 reads CASSGPGTNQPQHF. CDR3 DNA sequence: TGTGCCAGTAGTGGACCAGGGACCAATCAGCCCCAGCATTTT. This sequence joins TRBV19 and TRBJ1-5; D possibly corresponds to TRBD1 (5 bases). V was pared by 5 bases and J by 3 bases, with 11 bases between. The germline CDR1 and CDR2 sequences are LNHDA and SQIVND (reference sequence). This CDR3 comprises 14 residues. The full variable domain, rest sourced from reference TRBV19 and TRBJ1-5, is DGGITQSPKYLFRKEGQNVTLSCEQNLNHDAMYWYRQDPGQGLRLIYYSQIVNDFQKGDIAEGYSVSREKKESFPLTVTSAQKNPTAFYLCASSGPGTNQPQHFGDGTRLSIL.

This chain uses TRBV6-1 with TRBJ1-4; D not certain. This CDR3 comprises 16 residues. V lost 2 bases to trimming and J lost 0 bases, with 10 bases between them. The germline CDR1 and CDR2 sequences are MNHNS and SASEGT. The CDR3 loop reads CASSETLVATNEKLFF. CDR3 sequence (DNA): TGTGCCAGCAGTGAAACACTAGTTGCAACTAATGAAAAACTGTTTTTT.

The chain recombines TRBV7-6 with TRBJ1-6; D gene unclear. CDR1 SGHVS and CDR2 FNYEAQ come from the germline V gene. Trimming took off 2 bases at V and 8 bases at J, with 10 bases between the two ends. The CDR3 totals 14 residues. CDR3 sequence: CASSLTGVDSPLHF. The CDR3 DNA reads TGTGCCAGCAGCTTAACCGGGGTAGATTCACCCCTCCACTTT.

V gene TRBV6-5 combines with J gene TRBJ1-2; D remains unclear. The CDR3 extends over 16 amino acids. The V gene's germline CDR1 is MNHEY and CDR2 SVGAGI. V gave up 3 bases and J gave up 4 bases, with 18 bases separating them. CDR3: CASSYSRRSAGYGYTF. For the CDR3, the DNA is TGTGCCAGCAGTTATAGCCGGAGGAGCGCGGGCTATGGCTACACCTTC.

The chain uses TRBV11-2 and TRBJ2-6, with 7 bases matching TRBD2. Losses at the gene ends were 0 bases for V and 3 bases for J; bases not matched to a gene: 5. The CDR3 extends over 17 amino acids. CDR1 and CDR2 (germline): SGHAT, FQNNGV. This chain's CDR3 is CASSLDREGFGANVLTF. The CDR3 coding sequence is TGTGCCAGCAGCTTAGATAGGGAGGGGTTTGGGGCCAACGTCCTGACTTTC.

This chain connects TRBV5-1 to TRBJ2-3; TRBD2 aligns across 13 bases. J was trimmed by 5 bases and V by 9 bases; bases with no gene match: 3. Germline V gene data show CDR1 as SGHRS and CDR2 as YFSETQ. The CDR3 is 13 amino acids. The CDR3, as DNA: TGCGCCACGCGGACTAGCGGGGGAGATACGCAGTATTTT. The encoded protein is CATRTSGGDTQYF.

In this sample, this clone turned up once. This chain connects TRBV7-2 to TRBJ2-1; either TRBD1 or TRBD2 may fit D (5 bases each). The CDR3 spans 16 residues. The germline V gene encodes CDR1 SGHTA and CDR2 FQGNSA. Trimming took 5 bases from V and 0 from J, leaving 14 bases between them. CDR3 in amino acids: CASSPVGTSSYNEQFF. The CDR3 DNA follows: TGTGCCAGCAGCCCCGTGGGGACGAGCTCCTACAATGAGCAGTTCTTC.

The chain combines TRBV19 with TRBJ1-4, with D possibly matching TRBD1 (5 bases). The V gene's germline CDR1 is LNHDA and CDR2 SQIVND (reference sequence). CDR3 size: 13 residues. The V end lost 10 bases, the J end lost 5 bases, and 14 bases lay between the germline ends. Here the CDR3 DNA reads TGTGCCACACGACCGGGACGAAATGAAAAACTGTTTTTT. Translation gives CATRPGRNEKLFF. The whole variable domain, filled in from reference TRBV19 and TRBJ1-4, reads DGGITQSPKYLFRKEGQNVTLSCEQNLNHDAMYWYRQDPGQGLRLIYYSQIVNDFQKGDIAEGYSVSREKKESFPLTVTSAQKNPTAFYLCATRPGRNEKLFFGSGTQLSVL.

The chain is built from TRBV7-2 and TRBJ2-3; D is uncertain. Per germline, CDR1 SGHTA and CDR2 FQGNSA. The CDR3 contains 15 residues. V was trimmed by 1 base and J by 0 bases, leaving 8 bases between them. The CDR3 DNA reads as TGTGCCAGCAGCTTAGGCATTAGCAGCACAGATACGCAGTATTTT. This gives the protein CASSLGISSTDTQYF.

The genes are TRBV2 and TRBJ1-4; 8 bases agree with TRBD1. The V and J ends lost 2 bases and 5 bases, in that order; junction bases with no gene match: 4. The germline V gene has CDR1 SNHLY and CDR2 FYNNEI. CDR3 length equals 15 residues. CDR3 in amino acids: CASSEQGAGNEKLFF. The CDR3 bases are TGTGCCAGCAGTGAACAGGGGGCAGGGAATGAAAAACTGTTTTTT.

Points on this clone: Compared with germline, one end of the junction differs, possibly owing to a read error. The chain links TRBV11-2 to TRBJ1-3; D ambiguous. This CDR3 is 12 amino acids long. Germline CDR1 SGHAT, CDR2 FQNNGV. CDR3 in amino acids: CASSLARNTIYF. CDR3 nucleotides: TGTGCCAGCAGTTTAGCTAGAAACACCATATATTTT.

V usage is TRBV19 and J usage is TRBJ2-3, with 9 bases lining up with TRBD2. Per the germline V gene, CDR1 is LNHDA and CDR2 is SQIVND (reference sequence). V trimming: 3 bases; J trimming: 1 base; junction bases outside the gene matches: 11. The CDR3 sequence is 18 residues long. For the CDR3, the DNA is TGTGCCAGTAGTATGACCAGCGGGGGGCCCGTTGGCACAGATACGCAGTATTTT. Its protein is CASSMTSGGPVGTDTQYF.

The chain recombines TRBV18 with TRBJ2-5; D is undetermined. From germline, CDR1 is KGHSH and CDR2 LQKENI. CDR3 length: 14 amino acids. V was pared by 3 bases and J by 1 base, with 9 bases between. CDR3 sequence reads: CASSPNMGQETQYF. CDR3 sequence (DNA): TGTGCCAGCTCACCGAATATGGGCCAAGAGACCCAGTACTTC.

This chain uses TRBV5-4 with TRBJ1-6; 7 bases map to TRBD1. CDR3 length equals 16 residues. Per the germline V gene, CDR1 is SGHNT and CDR2 is YYREEE (reference sequence). V dropped 3 bases and J dropped 5; count of bases not matched to a gene: 8. CDR3 protein: CASSWLGQADNSPLHF. The CDR3 nucleotides read TGTGCCAGCAGCTGGCTCGGACAGGCCGATAATTCACCCCTCCACTTT.

The V call is TRBV10-3, the J call TRBJ2-7; 7 bases match TRBD1. Germline V gene data show CDR1 as ENHRY and CDR2 as SYGVKD. Trimming at V came to 6 bases and at J to 2 bases, leaving 10 bases not matched to a gene. This CDR3 is built from 15 residues. The CDR3 sequence: CAIRSTGASAYEQYF. The CDR3 nucleotides are TGTGCCATCAGAAGCACAGGGGCATCCGCCTACGAGCAGTACTTC.

The genes are TRBV5-1 and TRBJ1-1; D ambiguous. Trimming took 7 bases from V and 5 from J, leaving 9 bases between them. CDR3 length: 11 amino acids. The germline V gene encodes CDR1 SGHRS and CDR2 YFSETQ. The DNA for the CDR3 is TGCGCCAGCGGGAGACGTACTGAAGCTTTCTTT. It specifies CASGRRTEAFF.

This clone was found a few times. The V and J genes are TRBV9 and TRBJ1-1; TRBD1 agrees at 8 bases. The V gene's germline CDR1 is SGDLS and CDR2 YYNGEE. The V and J ends lost 3 bases and 2 bases, in that order; junction bases with no gene match: 6. CDR3 length equals 15 residues. CDR3 protein: CASSGYRGGNTEAFF. The CDR3 nucleotides are TGTGCCAGCAGCGGCTACAGGGGGGGCAACACTGAAGCTTTCTTT.

This clone occurred once. The chain couples TRBV27 to TRBJ1-1, with D unresolved. Trimming cost V 3 bases and J 1 base, with 9 bases left between them. Germline lookup yields CDR1 MNHEY and CDR2 SMNVEV (reference sequence). The length of the CDR3 is 14 residues. The CDR3 nucleotides are TGTGCCAGCAGTTTTAAAGTACAGAACACTGAAGCTTTCTTT. Protein sequence: CASSFKVQNTEAFF.

V is TRBV2 and J is TRBJ2-5; 8 bases are shared with TRBD2. CDR1 and CDR2 (germline): SNHLY, FYNNEI. The length of the CDR3 is 14 residues. V was clipped by 8 bases and J by 2 bases; unmatched bases: 7. The CDR3 sequence: CASLLAEAQETQYF. CDR3 DNA sequence: TGTGCCAGCTTACTAGCGGAGGCACAAGAGACCCAGTACTTC.

The chain links TRBV9 to TRBJ2-5; no definite D call. CDR3 size: 14 residues. CDR1 is SGDLS and CDR2 is YYNGEE in the germline V gene. With 0 bases removed from V and 2 bases from J, the gap between germline ends came to 8 bases. The CDR3 nucleotides are TGTGCCAGCAGCGTAGGAAACAGACAAGAGACCCAGTACTTC. It yields the protein CASSVGNRQETQYF.

This clone occurred once. This sequence joins TRBV7-9 and TRBJ2-1; 10 bases line up with TRBD2. The ends lost 5 bases at V and 5 bases at J; junction bases unmatched: 6. Per germline, CDR1 SEHNR and CDR2 FQNEAQ (reference sequence). The CDR3 spans 15 residues. This CDR3 reads CASSPPGLADNEQFF. CDR3 DNA sequence: TGTGCCAGCAGCCCCCCCGGACTAGCGGACAATGAGCAGTTCTTC.

Here the CDR3 DNA reads TGTGCCAGCAGTTACAGTCCAGGGATGACTGAAGCTTTCTTT. The encoded protein is CASSYSPGMTEAFF. This sequence joins TRBV6-5 and TRBJ1-1; D is possibly TRBD1 (5 bases). This CDR3 is built from 14 residues. Trimming shortened V by 2 bases and J by 5 bases, and 12 bases separated the two germline ends. Germline V CDR1 and CDR2: MNHEY, SVGAGI.

This rearrangement joins TRBV21-1 to TRBJ2-7; the table's D gene call, TRBD1, was not cross checked with the DNA. TRBV21-1 has pseudogene status. The CDR3 totals 16 residues. The CDR3 DNA sequence: TGTGCCAGCAGCAGGAGGGACAGGCAGTCTTTCTACGAGCAGTACTTC. It is translated as CASSRRDRQSFYEQYF.

The CDR3 loop is CASSQDGDRGRAGELFF. The CDR3, as DNA: TGTGCCAGCAGCCAAGATGGGGACAGGGGGCGCGCCGGGGAGCTGTTTTTT. The chain couples TRBV14 to TRBJ2-2; 12 nucleotides agree with TRBD1. CDR3 size: 17 residues. V lost 0 bases and J lost 6; bases outside the gene matches: 5. CDR1 is SGHDN, CDR2 FVKESK, per germline.

This clone was seen a single time. The chain carries TRBV5-1 and TRBJ2-7; the match to TRBD1 covers 7 bases. CDR3 length: 14 amino acids. CDR1 is SGHRS and CDR2 is YFSETQ in the germline V gene. V lost 4 bases to trimming and J lost 3 bases; unmatched junction nucleotides: 7. Here the CDR3 DNA reads TGCGCCAGCAGCCCAGGACAGGTGAACTACGAGCAGTACTTC. Protein sequence: CASSPGQVNYEQYF.

The chain joins TRBV5-4 to TRBJ2-5; tentatively, D is TRBD1 (5 bases). The ends were cut back, 4 bases at V and 2 bases at J, with 12 bases in the middle. The CDR3 contains 14 residues. Per the germline V gene, CDR1 is SGHNT and CDR2 is YYREEE (reference sequence). This CDR3 is CASSATGYQETQYF. The CDR3 nucleotides read TGTGCCAGCAGCGCCACAGGATATCAAGAGACCCAGTACTTC.

The gene calls are TRBV7-8 and TRBJ2-1; 15 positions match TRBD2. The CDR3 has 18 residues. Per germline, CDR1 SGHVS and CDR2 FQNEAQ. The V gene end was trimmed by 4 bases and the J gene end by 7 bases; junction bases not matched to a gene: 11. The DNA for the CDR3 is TGTGCCAGCAGCTCGTTAGGACTAGCGGGAGGGCCAGGAAATGAGCAGTTCTTC. It codes for CASSSLGLAGGPGNEQFF.

The chain is built from TRBV28 and TRBJ1-6; 11 bases line up with TRBD1. The CDR3 has 16 amino acids. Germline V lookup: CDR1 MDHEN, CDR2 SYDVKM. The trim removed 7 bases at V and 9 bases at J, leaving 11 bases unmatched. The CDR3 coding sequence is TGTGCCAGCACCCCAGTTTGGGGACAGGGGGGTTCACCCCTCCACTTT. Translating it yields CASTPVWGQGGSPLHF.